Listed below are T cell receptor beta chains from one sample, sequenced in a study of T-cell reconstitution after alpha-beta-depleted transplantation in children. TCRdb re-analysed the PCR reads in MiXCR, keeping a single row per CDR3 protein. Found here are 900,000 or so distinct CDR3 sequences, under 20% of them singletons; the top ten hold approximately 4.5%. Sequenced here: PBMCs, mostly from graft donor cells, sampled 360 days after TCRalphabeta/CD19-depleted stem cell transplant. Receptors were obtained from a male patient younger than 18 who had a stem cell transplant for acute lymphoblastic leukemia, so the T cells may come from the graft donor. Each CDR3 is given with its conserved first and last residue.

j_gene	v_gene	CDR3aa
TRBJ2-1	TRBV18	CASSSIAGEPSEQFF
TRBJ2-3	TRBV29-1	CSVDFRGGTDTQYF
TRBJ2-1	TRBV24-1	CATSDFGTSDADEQFF
TRBJ2-3	TRBV5-5	CASSLVAGIGTDTQYF
TRBJ2-7	TRBV4-1	CASSRTRRERVEQYF
TRBJ2-2	TRBV2	CASRGGLAGATGELFF
TRBJ2-1	TRBV30	CASNPSSYNEQFF
TRBJ2-2	TRBV12-3/TRBV12-4	CASGINTGELFF
TRBJ1-3	TRBV7-6	CASSLGGAFSGNTIYF
TRBJ2-3	TRBV5-1	CASSFWADTQYF
TRBJ2-2	TRBV5-1	CATLHRGTGELFF